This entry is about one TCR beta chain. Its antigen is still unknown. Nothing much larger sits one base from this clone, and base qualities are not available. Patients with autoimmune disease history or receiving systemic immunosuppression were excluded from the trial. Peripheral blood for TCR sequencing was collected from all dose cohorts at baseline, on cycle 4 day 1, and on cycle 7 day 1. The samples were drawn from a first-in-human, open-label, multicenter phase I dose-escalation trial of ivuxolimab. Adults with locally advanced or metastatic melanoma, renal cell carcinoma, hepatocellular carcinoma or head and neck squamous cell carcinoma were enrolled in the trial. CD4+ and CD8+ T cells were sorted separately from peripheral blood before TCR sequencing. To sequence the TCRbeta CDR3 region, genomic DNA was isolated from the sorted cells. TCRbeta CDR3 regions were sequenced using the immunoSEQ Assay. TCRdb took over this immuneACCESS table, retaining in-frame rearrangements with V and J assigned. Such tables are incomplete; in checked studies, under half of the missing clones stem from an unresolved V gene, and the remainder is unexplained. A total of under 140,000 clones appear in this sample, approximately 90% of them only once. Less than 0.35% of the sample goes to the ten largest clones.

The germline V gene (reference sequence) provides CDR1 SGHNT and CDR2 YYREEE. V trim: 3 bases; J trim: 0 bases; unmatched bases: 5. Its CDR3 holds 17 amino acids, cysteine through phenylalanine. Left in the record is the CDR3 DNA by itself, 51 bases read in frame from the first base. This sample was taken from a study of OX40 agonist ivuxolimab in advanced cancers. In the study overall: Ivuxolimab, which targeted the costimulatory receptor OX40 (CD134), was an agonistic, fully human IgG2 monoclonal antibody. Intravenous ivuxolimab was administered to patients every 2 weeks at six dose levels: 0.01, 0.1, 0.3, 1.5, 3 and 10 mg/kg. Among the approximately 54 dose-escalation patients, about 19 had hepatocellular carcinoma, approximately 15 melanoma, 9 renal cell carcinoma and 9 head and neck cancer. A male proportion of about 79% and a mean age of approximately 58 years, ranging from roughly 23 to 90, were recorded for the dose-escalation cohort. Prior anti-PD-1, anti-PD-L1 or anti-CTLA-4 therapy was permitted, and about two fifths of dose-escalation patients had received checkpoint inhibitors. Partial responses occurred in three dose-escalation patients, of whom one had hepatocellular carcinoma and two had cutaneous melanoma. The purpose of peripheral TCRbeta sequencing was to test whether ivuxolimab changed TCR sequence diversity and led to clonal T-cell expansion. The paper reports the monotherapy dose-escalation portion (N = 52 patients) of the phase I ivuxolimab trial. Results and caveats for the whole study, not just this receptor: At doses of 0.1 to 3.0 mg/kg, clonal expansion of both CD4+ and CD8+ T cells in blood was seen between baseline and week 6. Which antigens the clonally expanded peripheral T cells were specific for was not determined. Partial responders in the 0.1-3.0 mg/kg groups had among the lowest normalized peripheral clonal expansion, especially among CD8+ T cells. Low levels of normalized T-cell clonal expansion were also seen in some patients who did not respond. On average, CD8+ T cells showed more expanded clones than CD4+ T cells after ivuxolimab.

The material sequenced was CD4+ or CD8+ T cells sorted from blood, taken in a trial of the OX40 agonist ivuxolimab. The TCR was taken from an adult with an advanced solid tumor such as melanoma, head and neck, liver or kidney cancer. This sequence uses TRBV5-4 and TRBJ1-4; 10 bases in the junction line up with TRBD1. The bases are TGTGCCAGCAGCTCCCGGGACAGGGGAGCAACTAATGAAAAACTGTTTTTT. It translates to CASSSRDRGATNEKLFF. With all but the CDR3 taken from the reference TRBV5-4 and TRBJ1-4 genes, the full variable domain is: ETGVTQSPTHLIKTRGQQVTLRCSSQSGHNTVSWYQQALGQGPQFIFQYYREEENGRGNFPPRFSGLQFPNYSSELNVNALELDDSALYLCASSSRDRGATNEKLFFGSGTQLSVL.